The source of this T cell receptor (beta chain) is a study of Graves' ophthalmopathy and Graves' hyperthyroidism. Study-wide results and caveats: Sensitivity of approximately 88% and specificity of less than 82% were achieved when a 13-signature model separated ophthalmopathy from stable hyperthyroidism.

The authors amplified TCR beta CDR3 regions from RNA transcripts. The authors performed first-round RT-PCR with HTBI primers and then a second-round multiplex PCR. MiXCR was run by TCRdb on the multiplex PCR reads, yielding one entry per CDR3 protein. Of some 410,000 distinct CDR3 sequences in the sample, roughly 20% were seen once. There are many counts of this clonotype. Its specificity is unknown. Each hyperthyroidism patient was newly diagnosed, with under 2 months' duration, and aged 18 to 65. Pregnant or lactating patients and those with other autoimmune diseases or uncontrolled infections were excluded. As the starting material, around 9.1 ml of fresh peripheral blood yielded the PBMCs. Specimen: peripheral blood. The receptor comes from a woman between 18 and 29 years old with stable Graves' hyperthyroidism.

CDR3 region: CASGQGVFVLTEAFF. CDR3 coding DNA: TGTGCCAGCGGGCAGGGTGTGTTCGTACTCACTGAAGCTTTCTTT. The chain couples TRBV2 to TRBJ1-1, with D possibly TRBD1 on 5 matching bases. The V end was cut by 8 bases, the J end by 4 bases, with 20 bases between. The CDR3 spans 15 residues. Germline assignment: CDR1 SNHLY and CDR2 FYNNEI. The entire variable domain, with the rest obtained from reference TRBV2 and TRBJ1-1, is as follows: EPEVTQTPSHQVTQMGQEVILRCVPISNHLYFYWYRQILGQKVEFLVSFYNNEISEKSEIFDDQFSVERPDGSNFTLKIRSTKLEDSAMYFCASGQGVFVLTEAFFGQGTRLTVV.